There are a few counts of the clone carrying this T cell receptor beta chain. This CDR3 comprises 15 residues. Germline V lookup: CDR1 SNHLY, CDR2 FYNNEI. The V and J ends lost 8 bases and 5 bases, in that order; junction bases with no gene match: 9. The data derive from a study of Ad26.COV2.S vaccination and SARS-CoV-2 variants. Study summary: The donor was enrolled in the Ad26.COV2.S arm of the COV1001 trial.

Regarding treatment: some 20 received Ad26.COV2.S at low or high dose, single or two shots; roughly five received placebo; per-sample allocation not given. Repertoires come from day 63 after the first vaccine or placebo injection. The data were produced by immunoSEQ multiplex PCR, yet TCRdb's version contains in-frame clones alone and is incomplete. In the table there are over 200,000 clones, 70% to 90% of which are singletons. The sequenced sample was peripheral blood, obtained in a trial of Ad26.COV2.S vaccine versus placebo. The chain recombines TRBV2 with TRBJ1-6; 7 positions match TRBD1. This sequence originates from a person between 18 and 65 years old who received the Ad26.COV2.S COVID-19 vaccine or a placebo. In DNA, the CDR3 is TGTGCCAGCCGACTTAGGGGACAGAATAATTCACCCCTCCACTTT. Translated: CASRLRGQNNSPLHF.